The source of this T cell receptor (beta chain) is a study of OX40 agonist ivuxolimab in advanced cancers. Study summary: Treatment of patients was with ivuxolimab, an agonistic anti-OX40 (CD134) antibody. Study-wide results and limits: Within 6 weeks, CD4+ and CD8+ blood T cells expanded clonally at 0.1 to 3.0 mg/kg.

V lost 4 bases, J lost 4 bases, and 7 bases lay in between. CDR1 and CDR2 from the germline V gene are KGHSH and LQKENI. The length of the CDR3 is 13 residues. About this clone: The antigen is not known.

Libraries were prepared by immunoSEQ multiplex PCR; TCRdb keeps only in-frame clonotypes and omits some of them. Of nearly 110,000 clones listed, 90% are singletons. This TCR was recovered from an adult with an advanced solid tumor such as melanoma, head and neck, liver or kidney cancer. The chain couples TRBV18 to TRBJ2-2; D call uncertain. The sample consisted of CD4+ or CD8+ T cells sorted from blood, taken in a trial of the OX40 agonist ivuxolimab. CDR3 loop: CASSRTPTGELFF. The CDR3 DNA reads TGTGCCAGCTCACGGACGCCCACCGGGGAGCTGTTTTTT.